The rows below give T cell receptor beta chains drawn from one sample of a study of cytomegalovirus exposure and HLA in healthy donors. TCRdb's copy holds only in-frame clones and misses some; the assay was immunoSEQ multiplex PCR. The sample yields approximately 80,000 clones, 65% to 75% seen once. Sequencing used PBMCs. The receptors originated from a middle-aged woman in good health and CMV-seropositive. Both conserved end residues are part of each CDR3. Each record gives: clone size, J gene, V gene, D gene, CDR3 protein, CDR3 DNA. D genes are given only for firm matches. Clone size is not always given. Where it is, it says once, few, many or a class for expanded clones.

NA	TRBJ2-5	TRBV13	TRBD2	CASSDRAGGLVTQYF	TGTGCCAGCAGCGACCGAGCGGGGGGGCTTGTGACCCAGTACTTC
NA	TRBJ1-6	TRBV6-5	TRBD1	CASKTGDWAPLHF	TGTGCCAGCAAAACAGGGGATTGGGCACCCCTCCACTTT
NA	TRBJ2-7	TRBV30	NA	CAWSATAYEQYF	TGTGCCTGGAGTGCCACAGCCTACGAGCAGTACTTC
once	TRBJ1-1	TRBV6-5	NA	CASSYSWTGNTEAFF	TGTGCCAGCAGTTACTCTTGGACGGGAAACACTGAAGCTTTCTTT
NA	TRBJ2-6	TRBV5-6	NA	CASSIFRGSGANVLTF	TGTGCCAGCAGCATCTTCAGAGGCTCTGGGGCCAACGTCCTGACTTTC
NA	TRBJ2-5	TRBV13	TRBD2	CASTQGGSSETQYF	TGTGCCAGCACCCAGGGAGGGTCATCAGAGACCCAGTACTTC
NA	TRBJ1-1	TRBV5-6	NA	CASSLSLTVDTEAFF	TGTGCCAGCAGCTTATCATTGACAGTAGACACTGAAGCTTTCTTT
NA	TRBJ2-7	TRBV4-3	TRBD2	CASSQTTGTGGYEQYF	TGCGCCAGCAGCCAAACGACCGGGACGGGAGGCTACGAGCAGTACTTC
NA	TRBJ1-5	TRBV27	NA	CASSAYRDMDQPQHF	TGTGCCAGCAGTGCGTACCGGGACATGGATCAGCCCCAGCATTTT
NA	TRBJ1-2	TRBV29-1	NA	CSVEIKRYGYTF	TGCAGCGTTGAAATTAAGCGCTATGGCTACACCTTC
NA	TRBJ2-7	TRBV29-1	NA	CSVAPGFSYEQYF	TGCAGCGTTGCTCCCGGTTTCTCCTACGAGCAGTACTTC
once	TRBJ2-7	TRBV27	NA	CASSKAGFSYEQYF	TGTGCCTCCAGTAAGGCAGGGTTCTCCTACGAGCAGTACTTC
NA	TRBJ2-5	TRBV2	TRBD1	CARQGVGKTQYF	TGTGCCCGACAGGGGGTGGGAAAGACCCAGTACTTC
NA	TRBJ1-1	TRBV7-8	NA	CASSLGGITEAFF	TGTGCCAGCAGCTTAGGAGGGATCACTGAAGCTTTCTTT
NA	TRBJ2-7	TRBV27	TRBD1	CASSRRTGQVGSYEQYF	TGTGCCAGCAGTCGTAGGACAGGGCAGGTTGGGTCCTACGAGCAGTACTTC
once	TRBJ1-5	TRBV7-8	TRBD1	CASSAVGQGGQPQHF	TGTGCCAGCAGTGCTGTTGGACAGGGCGGCCAGCCCCAGCATTTT
once	TRBJ2-1	TRBV6-6	NA	CASTLVGTNNEQFF	TGTGCCAGCACCTTGGTAGGGACAAACAATGAGCAGTTCTTC
NA	TRBJ2-5	TRBV30	TRBD2	CAWSVHTGGGETQYF	TGTGCCTGGAGTGTACACACAGGCGGGGGAGAGACCCAGTACTTC
once	TRBJ1-3	TRBV6-1	NA	CASSGGLRVISGNTIYF	TGTGCCAGCAGTGGGGGACTCAGGGTTATCTCTGGAAACACCATATATTTT
few	TRBJ2-1	TRBV9	NA	CASSVDGAGWNEQFF	TGTGCCAGCAGCGTAGATGGGGCAGGGTGGAATGAGCAGTTCTTC
NA	TRBJ2-3	TRBV7-9	TRBD2	CASSFRLAGDTDTQYF	TGTGCCAGCAGCTTTCGACTAGCGGGAGACACAGATACGCAGTATTTT
NA	TRBJ2-7	TRBV7-9	TRBD2	CASSPREGDYEQYF	TGTGCCAGCAGCCCCCGGGAGGGGGACTACGAGCAGTACTTC
NA	TRBJ2-5	TRBV27	TRBD2	CASRQGTSGDLETQYF	TGTGCCAGCAGACAAGGGACTAGCGGGGACCTGGAGACCCAGTACTTC
NA	TRBJ2-3	TRBV5-1	NA	CASSLAVSYTDTQYF	TGCGCCAGCAGCTTGGCCGTCTCCTACACAGATACGCAGTATTTT
NA	TRBJ2-7	TRBV30	TRBD1	CAWRDRGYEQYF	TGTGCCTGGAGGGACAGGGGATACGAGCAGTACTTC
once	TRBJ1-4	TRBV13	NA	CASSPPGANEKLFF	TGTGCCAGCAGTCCCCCGGGGGCTAATGAAAAACTGTTTTTT
NA	TRBJ1-2	TRBV5-4	TRBD1	CASSPIDRTGAYYGYTF	TGTGCCAGCAGCCCAATAGATAGGACAGGAGCTTACTATGGCTACACCTTC
NA	TRBJ2-7	TRBV4-1	NA	CASSQGHQGFLEQYF	TGCGCCAGCAGCCAAGGCCATCAGGGATTCCTCGAGCAGTACTTC
NA	TRBJ1-4	TRBV5-5	NA	CASSFGIGNEKLFF	TGTGCCAGCAGCTTCGGGATCGGTAATGAAAAACTGTTTTTT
NA	TRBJ1-5	TRBV6-1	NA	CASRNRSQPQHF	TGTGCCAGCAGAAACAGGAGCCAGCCCCAGCATTTT
NA	TRBJ2-3	TRBV10-1	NA	CASTNGTSTDTQYF	TGCGCCAGCACCAACGGGACTAGCACAGATACGCAGTATTTT
NA	TRBJ1-1	TRBV19	NA	CASTIRGARTEAFF	TGTGCCAGTACCATACGGGGGGCGAGAACTGAAGCTTTCTTT
NA	TRBJ1-1	TRBV5-1	NA	CASSLVTTNTEAFF	TGCGCCAGCAGCTTGGTGACAACAAACACTGAAGCTTTCTTT
NA	TRBJ2-1	TRBV27	TRBD2	CASRMGGRSSYNEQFF	TGTGCCAGCAGAATGGGCGGGAGAAGCTCCTACAATGAGCAGTTCTTC
NA	TRBJ2-4	TRBV18	NA	CASSPPSTSWRKNIQYF	TGTGCCAGCTCACCACCATCAACATCATGGAGGAAAAACATTCAGTACTTC
NA	TRBJ1-1	TRBV28	TRBD1	CATYRGMNTEAFF	TGTGCCACCTACAGGGGTATGAACACTGAAGCTTTCTTT
NA	TRBJ2-2	TRBV18	TRBD1	CASSPGQRTGELFF	TGCGCCAGCTCGCCGGGACAGCGCACCGGGGAGCTGTTTTTT
few	TRBJ2-3	TRBV30	TRBD2	CAYQTSGGAIDTQYF	TGTGCCTATCAGACTAGCGGGGGGGCGATAGATACGCAGTATTTT
NA	TRBJ2-7	TRBV28	TRBD2	CASSFRGGLYEQYF	TGTGCCAGCAGTTTCCGCGGGGGGCTGTACGAGCAGTACTTC
few	TRBJ2-3	TRBV25-1	TRBD2	CASTASGYTDTQYF	TGTGCCAGCACGGCTAGCGGATACACAGATACGCAGTATTTT
NA	TRBJ2-7	TRBV10-3	TRBD1	CAISGVGSSRGEQYF	TGTGCCATCAGTGGAGTAGGGTCTTCCAGGGGGGAGCAGTACTTC
few	TRBJ2-7	TRBV6-1	NA	CASSVAGQGTYEQYF	TGTGCCAGCAGTGTAGCGGGACAGGGTACCTACGAGCAGTACTTC
NA	TRBJ2-7	TRBV5-8	NA	CASSFGTPGSYEQYF	TGTGCCAGCAGCTTTGGTACCCCCGGCTCCTACGAGCAGTACTTC
NA	TRBJ2-3	TRBV28	TRBD2	CASSRSGSTDTQYF	TGTGCCAGCAGCCGTAGCGGGAGCACAGATACGCAGTATTTT
NA	TRBJ1-1	TRBV20-1	NA	CSARDYPNAFF	TGCAGTGCTAGAGACTACCCTAATGCTTTCTTT
NA	TRBJ2-7	TRBV4-3	NA	CASSQEAGHEQYF	TGCGCCAGCAGCCAAGAGGCGGGCCACGAGCAGTACTTC
NA	TRBJ1-1	TRBV30	NA	CAWSAKRGGRSAFF	TGTGCCTGGAGCGCAAAACGAGGAGGGCGTTCGGCTTTCTTT